These 5 T cell receptor beta chains originate from one sample sequenced in a study of vaccination effects on CD4 cells after COVID-19 (dated by TCRdb to about 2022). For these TCRs, the target antigens are not known. Libraries were constructed by the immunoSEQ multiplex PCR assay. This is the immuneACCESS table as TCRdb keeps it, with only in-frame sequences that have V and J called. A part of the clones is gone; compared with another copy, unresolved V genes explain less than half, and the rest is unexplained. For this sample there are fewer than 85,000 clones; 60% to 85% appear just once. Over 9.5% of the sample belongs to the ten largest clones. In the ViraFEST assay, PBMC were stimulated with viral peptide pools, and antigen-specific CD4+ T cell clonotypes were then identified by expansion using TCR sequencing. After more than nine days of culture, CD4+ T cells were isolated with the EasySep CD4+ T cell isolation kit. Healthy vaccine recipients had no prior SARS-CoV-2 infection, confirmed by negative nucleocapsid antibodies before and after vaccination.

Source: CD4+ T cells from PBMCs cultured with SARS-CoV-2 spike peptides, taken before COVID-19 vaccination. The cell subset or site label, read with the paper, signifies: SARS-CoV-2 spike overlapping peptide pool stimulation. Every receptor here comes from a human donor who received a COVID-19 vaccine.

CDR3 in DNA: TGCGCCAGCAGCCCTGGACAGACCACCGGGGAGCTGTTTTTT. Translating gives CASSPGQTTGELFF. The rearrangement uses TRBV5-1 and TRBJ2-2, with a weak D call TRBD1 (6 bases). The CDR3 contains 14 residues. Trimming removed 4 bases from V and 4 bases from J, with 11 bases in between. Per germline, CDR1 SGHRS and CDR2 YFSETQ.

The V gene is TRBV9, the J gene TRBJ2-5; TRBD2 might be the D (5 bases). The CDR3 spans 14 residues. Per germline, CDR1 SGDLS and CDR2 YYNGEE. V was trimmed by 4 bases and J by 5 bases, leaving 15 bases between them. The chain's CDR3 is CASSSKGWEETQYF. As DNA, the CDR3 is TGTGCCAGCAGCTCCAAGGGCTGGGAGGAGACCCAGTACTTC.

The chain couples TRBV27 to TRBJ1-3; D unclear. Germline CDR1 reads MNHEY; CDR2 reads SMNVEV (reference sequence). Trimming cost V 7 bases and J 0 bases, with 10 bases left between them. There are 14 residues in the CDR3. CDR3 nucleotide sequence: TGTGCCAGCATGTCAGGTATCTCTGGAAACACCATATATTTT. It codes for CASMSGISGNTIYF.

This chain links TRBV2 with TRBJ2-3; tentatively, D is TRBD1 or TRBD2 (6 bases each). The CDR3 extends over 14 amino acids. The V end lost 7 bases, the J end lost 1 base, and 12 bases lay between the germline ends. Germline CDR1 and CDR2: SNHLY and FYNNEI. DNA for the CDR3: TGTGCCAGCACGGGGGCCCTACGCACAGATACGCAGTATTTT. This sequence encodes CASTGALRTDTQYF.

This chain connects TRBV19 to TRBJ1-5; D is ambiguous. CDR1 is LNHDA and CDR2 is SQIVND in the germline V gene (reference sequence). The germline V and J ends were trimmed by 5 bases and 2 bases, with 10 bases remaining between them. There are 14 residues in the CDR3. The CDR3 coding sequence is TGTGCCAGTAGTTCGACCGGGGGCAATCAGCCCCAGCATTTT. Translated: CASSSTGGNQPQHF.